This T cell receptor beta chain was recorded in a study of beta chain features in type 1 diabetes. The whole isolated RNA underwent reverse transcription, so sequencing captured expressed TCRB transcripts. Generated by immunoSEQ multiplex PCR, the TCRdb table keeps only in-frame clones and is missing some. The table shows more than 150,000 clones, with about 12% occurring only once. V was pared by 6 bases and J by 7 bases, with 10 bases between. The germline gives CDR1 SEHNR, CDR2 FQNEAQ (reference sequence). This CDR3 is 12 amino acids long. A single heparinised blood sample, averaging approximately 100 mL, was obtained per donor. Using CD45RO/CCR7/CD25/CD127/CD95/CD27, CD4+ naive, central memory, regulatory and stem cell-like memory cells were sorted.

The gene calls are TRBV7-9 and TRBJ2-1, with D unclear. The sample was central memory CD4+ T cells from blood. This clonotype was sampled from a woman aged 18-29 years in good health. The DNA for the CDR3 is TGTGCCAGCAGTCCCATACAGAATGAGCAGTTCTTC. This translates into CASSPIQNEQFF. Drawing the rest from reference TRBV7-9 and TRBJ2-1, the complete variable domain is DTGVSQNPRHKITKRGQNVTFRCDPISEHNRLYWYRQTLGQGPEFLTYFQNEAQLEKSRLLSDRFSAERPKGSFSTLEIQRTEQGDSAMYLCASSPIQNEQFFGPGTRLTVL.